This record looks at one T cell receptor beta chain sequence and its context. Its antigen is unknown. The sample comes from a study of shared clonotypes between healthy human individuals. General observations from the study: Naive CD4 clonotypes were shared across a handful of donors at around 5%.

There are 13 residues in the CDR3. Germline assignment: CDR1 PRHDT and CDR2 FYEKMQ (reference sequence). After removal of 5 bases from V and 3 bases from J, the junction contained 4 bases not matched to a gene. Recent acute infections and vaccinations were absent in the healthy HIV-negative adult donors. The sorted-subset replicate PCRs were given around 200 ng DNA, which is tens of thousands of T cell genomes. In the original processing: Sequence data from immunoSEQ were junction-only and lacked quality scores; consequently, filtering differed. Profiling relied on immunoSEQ multiplex PCR, and the TCRdb table lists in-frame clones only, not all of them. That table supplies the V and J calls and clone size; D and trimming were determined from the DNA. The data hold around 320,000 clones, with about nine tenths observed a single time.

The chain uses TRBV13 and TRBJ2-7; 7 nucleotides line up with TRBD2. This clonotype was sampled from a man aged 18 to 30 in good health. Sequenced: memory CD8+ T cells sorted from blood. The sample's subset: CD45RO+ cells pooled with CCR7-negative TemRA cells. CDR3 nucleotides: TGTGCCAGCAGCGCGACGGGGGGCTACGAGCAGTACTTC. It yields the protein CASSATGGYEQYF.